The entry that follows covers one T cell receptor beta chain sequence. What it binds is unknown. V was pared by 0 bases and J by 9 bases, with 17 bases between. This CDR3 is 15 amino acids long. The germline V gene has CDR1 MNHNY and CDR2 SVGAGI (reference sequence). This sample stems from a study of OX40 agonist ivuxolimab in advanced cancers. Study-wide background: The dose-escalation cohort was just under 85% male, with a mean age of approximately 61 years, ranging about 23 to 79. Three patients had partial responses: one hepatocellular carcinoma, two cutaneous melanoma.

General study results and limits: At 0.1 to 3.0 mg/kg and by week 6, CD4+ and CD8+ T cells in the blood had expanded clonally.

Only in-frame clones appear in the TCRdb table, and some are missing; sequencing was by immunoSEQ multiplex PCR. The table records approximately 60,000 clones, around four fifths of them present only once. The material sequenced was CD4+ or CD8+ T cells sorted from blood, taken in a trial of the OX40 agonist ivuxolimab. This chain uses TRBV6-6 with TRBJ1-2; possible D gene TRBD1, 6 bases. The sequence was collected from an adult with an advanced solid tumor such as melanoma, head and neck, liver or kidney cancer. The CDR3 loop reads CASSYSGQTGGSYTF. The CDR3 DNA follows: TGTGCCAGCAGTTACTCCGGACAGACGGGCGGGAGCTACACCTTC.